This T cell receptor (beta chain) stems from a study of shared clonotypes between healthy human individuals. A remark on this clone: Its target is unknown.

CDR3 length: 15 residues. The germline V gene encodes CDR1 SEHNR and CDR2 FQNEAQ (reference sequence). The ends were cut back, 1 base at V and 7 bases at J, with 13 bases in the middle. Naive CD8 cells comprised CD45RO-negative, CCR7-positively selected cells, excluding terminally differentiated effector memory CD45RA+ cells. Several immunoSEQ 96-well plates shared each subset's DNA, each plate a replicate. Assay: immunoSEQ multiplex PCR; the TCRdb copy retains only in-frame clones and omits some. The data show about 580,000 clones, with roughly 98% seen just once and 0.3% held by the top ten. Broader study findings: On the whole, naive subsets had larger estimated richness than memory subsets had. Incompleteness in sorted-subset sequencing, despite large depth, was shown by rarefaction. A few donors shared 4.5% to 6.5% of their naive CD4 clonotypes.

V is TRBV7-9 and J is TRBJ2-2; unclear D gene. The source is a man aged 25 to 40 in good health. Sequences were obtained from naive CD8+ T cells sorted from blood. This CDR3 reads CASSLVGFLDGELFF. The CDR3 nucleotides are TGTGCCAGCAGCTTAGTGGGCTTTTTGGACGGGGAGCTGTTTTTT.